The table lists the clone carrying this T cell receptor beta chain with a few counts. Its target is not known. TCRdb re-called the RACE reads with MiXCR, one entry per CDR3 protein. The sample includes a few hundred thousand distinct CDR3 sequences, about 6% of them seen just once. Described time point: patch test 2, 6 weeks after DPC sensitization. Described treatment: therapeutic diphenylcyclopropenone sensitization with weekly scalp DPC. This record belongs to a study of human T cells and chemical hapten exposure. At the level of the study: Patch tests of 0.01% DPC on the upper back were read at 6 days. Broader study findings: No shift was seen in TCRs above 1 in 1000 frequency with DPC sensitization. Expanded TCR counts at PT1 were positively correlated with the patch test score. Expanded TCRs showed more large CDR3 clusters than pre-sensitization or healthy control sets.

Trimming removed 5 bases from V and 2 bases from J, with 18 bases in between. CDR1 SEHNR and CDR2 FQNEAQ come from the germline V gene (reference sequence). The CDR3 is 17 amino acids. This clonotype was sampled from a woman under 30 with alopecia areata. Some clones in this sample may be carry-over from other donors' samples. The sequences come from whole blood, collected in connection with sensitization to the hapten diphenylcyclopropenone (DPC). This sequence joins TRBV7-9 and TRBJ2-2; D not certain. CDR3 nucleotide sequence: TGTGCCAGCAGCCCAACGAGAGTTGGGATCAACACCGGGGAGCTGTTTTTT. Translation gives CASSPTRVGINTGELFF.